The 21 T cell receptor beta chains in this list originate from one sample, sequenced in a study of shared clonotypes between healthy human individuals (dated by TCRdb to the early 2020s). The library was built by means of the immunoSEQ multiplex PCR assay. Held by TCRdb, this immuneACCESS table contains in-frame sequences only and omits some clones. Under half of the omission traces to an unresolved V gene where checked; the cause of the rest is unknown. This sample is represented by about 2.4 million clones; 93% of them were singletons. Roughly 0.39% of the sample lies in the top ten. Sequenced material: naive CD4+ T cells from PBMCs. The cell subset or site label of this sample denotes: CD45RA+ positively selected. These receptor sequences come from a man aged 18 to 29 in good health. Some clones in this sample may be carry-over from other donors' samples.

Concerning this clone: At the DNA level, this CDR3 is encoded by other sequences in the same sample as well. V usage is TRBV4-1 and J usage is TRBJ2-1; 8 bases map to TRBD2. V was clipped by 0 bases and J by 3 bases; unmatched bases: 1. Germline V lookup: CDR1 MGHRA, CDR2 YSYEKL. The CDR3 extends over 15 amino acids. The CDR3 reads CASSQELAGYNEQFF. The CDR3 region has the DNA TGCGCCAGCAGCCAAGAGCTAGCGGGCTACAATGAGCAGTTCTTC.

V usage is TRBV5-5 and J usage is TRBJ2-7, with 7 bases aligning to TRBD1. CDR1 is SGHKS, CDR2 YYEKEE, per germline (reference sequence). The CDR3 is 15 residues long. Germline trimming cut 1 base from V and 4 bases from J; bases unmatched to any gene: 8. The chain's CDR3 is CASSLLLGTEYEQYF. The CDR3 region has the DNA TGTGCCAGCAGCTTGCTTTTAGGGACAGAGTACGAGCAGTACTTC.

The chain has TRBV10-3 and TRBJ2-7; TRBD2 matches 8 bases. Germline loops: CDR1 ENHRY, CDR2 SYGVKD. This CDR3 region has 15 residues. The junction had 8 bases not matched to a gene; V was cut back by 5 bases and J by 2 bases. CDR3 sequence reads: CAISTGTRGPYEQYF. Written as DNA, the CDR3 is TGTGCCATCAGTACGGGGACTAGAGGACCCTACGAGCAGTACTTC.

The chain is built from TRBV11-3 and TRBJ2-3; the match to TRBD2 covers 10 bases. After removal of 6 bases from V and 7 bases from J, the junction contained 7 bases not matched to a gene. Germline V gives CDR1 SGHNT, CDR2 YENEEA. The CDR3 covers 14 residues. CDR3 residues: CASSRASGSYTQYF. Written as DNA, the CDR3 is TGTGCCAGCAGTAGGGCTAGCGGGAGCTATACGCAGTATTTT.

Here the CDR3 DNA reads TGTGCCAGCAGCGTAGGACCCCAGGGCGGGGGCACTGAAGCTTTCTTT. This gives the protein CASSVGPQGGGTEAFF. The rearrangement links TRBV9 to TRBJ1-1, with D possibly being TRBD1 (5 bases). V lost 0 bases and J lost 4, with 16 bases in between. The CDR3 loop spans 16 amino acids. CDR1 is SGDLS, CDR2 YYNGEE, per germline. The variable domain in full, completed from reference TRBV9 and TRBJ1-1, reads DSGVTQTPKHLITATGQRVTLRCSPRSGDLSVYWYQQSLDQGLQFLIQYYNGEERAKGNILERFSAQQFPDLHSELNLSSLELGDSALYFCASSVGPQGGGTEAFFGQGTRLTVV.

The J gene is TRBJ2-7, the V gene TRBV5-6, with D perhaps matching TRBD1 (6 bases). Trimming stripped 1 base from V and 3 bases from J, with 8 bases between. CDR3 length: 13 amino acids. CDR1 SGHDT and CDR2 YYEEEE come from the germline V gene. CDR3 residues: CASSLLTGYEQYF. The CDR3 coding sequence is TGTGCCAGCAGCTTGCTGACAGGCTACGAGCAGTACTTC. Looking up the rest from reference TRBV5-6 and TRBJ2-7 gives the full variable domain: DAGVTQSPTHLIKTRGQQVTLRCSPKSGHDTVSWYQQALGQGPQFIFQYYEEEERQRGNFPDRFSGHQFPNYSSELNVNALLLGDSALYLCASSLLTGYEQYFGPGTRLTVT.

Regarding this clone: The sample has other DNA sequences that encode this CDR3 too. CDR3 nucleotides: TGCGCCAGCAGCTTAGGACAGTCCTATGGCTACACCTTC. It encodes CASSLGQSYGYTF. V and J are TRBV5-1 and TRBJ1-2; D perhaps matches TRBD1 (6 bases). Germline CDR1 SGHRS, CDR2 YFSETQ. This CDR3 region has 13 residues. V lost 2 bases, J lost 4 bases, and 9 bases lay in between.

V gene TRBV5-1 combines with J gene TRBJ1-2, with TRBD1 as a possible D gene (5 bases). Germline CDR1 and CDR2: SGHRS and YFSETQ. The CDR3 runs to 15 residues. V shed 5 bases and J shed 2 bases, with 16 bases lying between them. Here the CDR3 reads CASSFQGFGNYGYTF. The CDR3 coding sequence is TGCGCCAGCAGTTTTCAGGGTTTCGGCAACTATGGCTACACCTTC.

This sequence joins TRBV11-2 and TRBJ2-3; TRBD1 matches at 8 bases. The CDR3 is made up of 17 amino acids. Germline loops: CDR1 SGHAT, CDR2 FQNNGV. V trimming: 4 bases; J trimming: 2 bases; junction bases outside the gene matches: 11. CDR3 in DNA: TGTGCCAGCAGCTGGAGGCGGACAGGGATGGTCACAGATACGCAGTATTTT. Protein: CASSWRRTGMVTDTQYF.

The CDR3, as DNA: TGTGCCAGCAGTTTTTTGTTACGCGCCCTCGCTCCCGGGGAGCTGTTTTTT. The encoded protein is CASSFLLRALAPGELFF. The chain joins TRBV28 to TRBJ2-2; D is undetermined. The CDR3 sequence is 17 residues long. Germline CDR1 MDHEN, CDR2 SYDVKM. Trimming removed 3 bases at V and 6 bases at J, with 20 bases between.

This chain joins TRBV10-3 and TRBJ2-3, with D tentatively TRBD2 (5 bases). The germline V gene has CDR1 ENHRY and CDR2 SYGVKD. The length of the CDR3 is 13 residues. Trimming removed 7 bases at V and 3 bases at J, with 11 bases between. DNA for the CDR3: TGTGCCATCAAGGATACTAGTACAGATACGCAGTATTTT. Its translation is CAIKDTSTDTQYF.

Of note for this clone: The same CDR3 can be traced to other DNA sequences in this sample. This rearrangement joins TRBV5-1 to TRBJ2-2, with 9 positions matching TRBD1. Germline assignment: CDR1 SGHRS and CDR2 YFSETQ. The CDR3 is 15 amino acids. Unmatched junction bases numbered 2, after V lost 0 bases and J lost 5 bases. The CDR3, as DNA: TGCGCCAGCAGCTTGGCGGGGACAGGGACCGGGGAGCTGTTTTTT. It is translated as CASSLAGTGTGELFF.

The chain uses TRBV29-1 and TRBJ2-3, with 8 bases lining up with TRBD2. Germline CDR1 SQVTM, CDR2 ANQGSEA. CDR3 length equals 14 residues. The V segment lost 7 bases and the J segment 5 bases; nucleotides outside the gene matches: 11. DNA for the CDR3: TGCAGCGCCGCCCCGGGACTAGTCGGAGATACGCAGTATTTT. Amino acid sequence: CSAAPGLVGDTQYF.

In nucleotides, the CDR3 is TGTGCCAGCAGCTCTGGAGCGGGAGAAGAGACCCAGTACTTC. Amino acid sequence: CASSSGAGEETQYF. The chain couples TRBV7-3 to TRBJ2-5, with 8 bases that match TRBD2. The V gene end was trimmed by 4 bases and the J gene end by 3 bases; junction bases not matched to a gene: 4. Germline V CDR1 and CDR2: SGHTA, FQGTGA. The CDR3 contains 14 residues.

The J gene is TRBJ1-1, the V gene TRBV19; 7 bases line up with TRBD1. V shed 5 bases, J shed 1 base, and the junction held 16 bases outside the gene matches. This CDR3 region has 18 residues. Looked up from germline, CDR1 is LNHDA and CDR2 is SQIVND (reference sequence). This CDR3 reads CASSARSGTAIKNTEAFF. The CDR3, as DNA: TGTGCCAGTAGTGCGCGGTCCGGGACAGCAATCAAGAACACTGAAGCTTTCTTT.

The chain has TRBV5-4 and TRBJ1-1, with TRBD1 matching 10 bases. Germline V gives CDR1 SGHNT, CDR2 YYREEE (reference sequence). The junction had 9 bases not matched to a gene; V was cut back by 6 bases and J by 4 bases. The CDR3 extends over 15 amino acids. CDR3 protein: CASNPGGTGATEAFF. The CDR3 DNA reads TGTGCCAGCAACCCTGGGGGGACAGGGGCCACTGAAGCTTTCTTT.

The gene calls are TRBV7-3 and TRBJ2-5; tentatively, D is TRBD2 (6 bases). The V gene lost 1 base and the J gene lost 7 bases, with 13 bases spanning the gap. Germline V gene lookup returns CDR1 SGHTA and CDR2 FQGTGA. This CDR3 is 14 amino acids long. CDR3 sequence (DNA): TGTGCCAGCAGCTTAAATACGCCCGGGGGGACCCAGTACTTC. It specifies CASSLNTPGGTQYF. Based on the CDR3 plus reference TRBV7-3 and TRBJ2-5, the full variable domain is GAGVSQTPSNKVTEKGKYVELRCDPISGHTALYWYRQSLGQGPEFLIYFQGTGAADDSGLPNDRFFAVRPEGSVSTLKIQRTERGDSAVYLCASSLNTPGGTQYFGPGTRLLVL.

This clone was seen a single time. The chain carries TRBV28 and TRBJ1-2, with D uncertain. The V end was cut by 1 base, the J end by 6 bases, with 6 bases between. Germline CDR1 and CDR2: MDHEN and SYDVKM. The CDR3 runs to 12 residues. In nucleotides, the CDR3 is TGTGCCAGCAGTTTATTACAGAATGGCTACACCTTC. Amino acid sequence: CASSLLQNGYTF.

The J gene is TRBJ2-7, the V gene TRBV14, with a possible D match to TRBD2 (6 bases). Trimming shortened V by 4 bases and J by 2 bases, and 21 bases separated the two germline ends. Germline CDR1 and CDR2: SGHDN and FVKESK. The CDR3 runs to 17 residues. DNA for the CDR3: TGTGCCAGCAGCCCTAGGTGGAGGTTAGCGGAGCCCTACGAGCAGTACTTC. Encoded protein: CASSPRWRLAEPYEQYF.

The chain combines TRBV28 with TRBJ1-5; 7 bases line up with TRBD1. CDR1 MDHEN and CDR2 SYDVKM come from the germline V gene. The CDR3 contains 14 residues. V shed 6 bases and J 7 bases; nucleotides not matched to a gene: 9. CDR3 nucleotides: TGTGCCAGCAGGTTGACAGGGAAAGGGCAGCCCCAGCATTTT. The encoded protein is CASRLTGKGQPQHF.

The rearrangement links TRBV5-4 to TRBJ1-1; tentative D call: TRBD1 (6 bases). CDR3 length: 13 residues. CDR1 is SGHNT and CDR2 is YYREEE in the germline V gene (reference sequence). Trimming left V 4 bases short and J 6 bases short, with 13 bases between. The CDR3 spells CASSPVGGPEAFF. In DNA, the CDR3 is TGTGCCAGCAGCCCAGTGGGGGGCCCTGAAGCTTTCTTT.